This TCR beta chain was sequenced in a study of human T cells and chemical hapten exposure. At the level of the study: A mostly female patient group had alopecia areata, totalis or universalis. Yields of TCR per sample differed, chiefly owing to small differences in pooled library volume.

The CDR3 is 13 residues long. CDR1 and CDR2 from the germline V gene are SNHLY and FYNNEI. Trimming cost V 8 bases and J 5 bases, with 13 bases left between them. As to time point: pre-sensitization, week 0. Specified treatment: therapeutic diphenylcyclopropenone sensitization with weekly scalp DPC. Study conclusions and caveats: DPC sensitization left the count of TCRs above 1 in 1000 unchanged. Counts of expanded TCRs (at PT1) showed a positive correlation with patch test score.

MiXCR, run by TCRdb on the RACE reads, gives a single entry per CDR3 protein. Of about 51,000 distinct CDR3 sequences in the sample, roughly 8.8% were seen once. Worth noting for this clonotype: Antigen: not known.

Sequenced here: whole blood, sampled in connection with sensitization to the hapten diphenylcyclopropenone (DPC). This TCR was recovered from a woman in her 40s with alopecia areata. Some clones in this sample may be carry-over from other donors' samples. The chain couples TRBV2 to TRBJ1-5; maybe TRBD1 (5 bases). Here the CDR3 DNA reads TGTGCCAGCGTTGCTAGGGGTGATCAGCCCCAGCATTTT. Protein product: CASVARGDQPQHF.